The 27 T cell receptor beta chains listed next were all sequenced from one sample in a study of identical twins. TCRdb passed the 5' RACE reads through MiXCR, listing each CDR3 protein once. The sample carries about 720,000 distinct CDR3 sequences, 8% to 9% recorded once. This sample was shared with a second study, whose subject was yellow fever vaccine responses in identical twins.

Sequenced input: PBMCs. These receptors all stem from a woman aged 18-35 years in good health.

In its sample, this clonotype was seen many times. This chain connects TRBV12-3 or TRBV12-4 to TRBJ1-3; TRBD1 is a possible D gene (5 bases). The V gene lost 3 bases and the J gene lost 1 base, with 10 bases spanning the gap. This CDR3 spans 15 amino acids. The CDR3, as DNA: TGTGCCAGCAGTTTCGGGGGTTTGTCTGGAAACACCATATATTTT. Translation gives CASSFGGLSGNTIYF.

The CDR3 is CASSPTRSGANVLTF. In nucleotides, the CDR3 is TGTGCCAGCAGCCCAACCCGCTCTGGGGCCAACGTCCTGACTTTC. The rearrangement uses TRBV28 and TRBJ2-6; D is unresolved. Germline assignment: CDR1 MDHEN and CDR2 SYDVKM. Trimming removed 6 bases at V and 0 bases at J, with 9 bases between. The CDR3 is 15 amino acids. The variable domain in full, completed from reference TRBV28 and TRBJ2-6, reads DVKVTQSSRYLVKRTGEKVFLECVQDMDHENMFWYRQDPGLGLRLIYFSYDVKMKEKGDIPEGYSVSREKKERFSLILESASTNQTSMYLCASSPTRSGANVLTFGAGSRLTVL.

This clonotype has at least ten counts. CDR3 loop: CSAKVTGQGTDTQYF. The CDR3 bases are TGCAGTGCTAAGGTCACTGGACAGGGGACAGATACGCAGTATTTT. The chain couples TRBV20-1 to TRBJ2-3, with TRBD1 identical over 9 bases. V lost 4 bases to trimming and J lost 3 bases; unmatched junction nucleotides: 8. The CDR3 is 15 residues long. The V gene's germline CDR1 is DFQATT and CDR2 SNEGSKA (reference sequence).

The chain employs TRBV29-1 and TRBJ2-7; tentative D call: TRBD1 (6 bases). The length of the CDR3 is 12 residues. Trimming pared 5 bases from V and 3 bases from J, leaving 11 bases between. In germline, CDR1 is SQVTM, CDR2 ANQGSEA. The CDR3 spells CSVSTRGYEQYF. Written as DNA, the CDR3 is TGCAGCGTTTCCACCAGGGGCTACGAGCAGTACTTC.

This clonotype has a count of ten or more. The chain is built from TRBV28 and TRBJ2-2; D assignment may be TRBD1 or TRBD2 (6 bases each). CDR3 length: 15 residues. V lost 7 bases and J 6 bases, leaving 18 bases between the germline ends. Germline loops: CDR1 MDHEN, CDR2 SYDVKM. In DNA form, the CDR3 reads TGTGCCAGCACGGGGGCACCCCCAATCCCCGGGGAGCTGTTTTTT. It yields the protein CASTGAPPIPGELFF.

This clonotype was seen more than once but under ten times. The chain joins TRBV20-1 to TRBJ2-5, with 8 nucleotides matching TRBD2. The CDR3 length is 14 residues. The germline CDR1 and CDR2 sequences are DFQATT and SNEGSKA (reference sequence). The CDR3 nucleotides are TGCAGCACCAGGACTAGCCGGAAACAAGAGACCCAGTACTTC. Translated: CSTRTSRKQETQYF.

J is TRBJ2-7 and V is TRBV4-3; D is possibly TRBD1 (5 bases). The V and J ends lost 0 bases and 3 bases respectively, with 15 bases between them. This CDR3 contains 16 residues. Germline CDR1 and CDR2: LGHNA and YSLEER. The CDR3 DNA reads as TGCGCCAGCAGCCAAGATCGTTGGGGCAGAAACTACGAGCAGTACTTC. Translated: CASSQDRWGRNYEQYF.

This clonotype came up a few times. CDR3 sequence: CASSPQLPAFESSREGQDTQYF. DNA of the CDR3: TGTGCCAGCAGCCCCCAATTACCGGCGTTCGAATCTTCGCGGGAGGGCCAGGATACGCAGTATTTT. J is TRBJ2-3 and V is TRBV25-1; 9 bases fit TRBD2. Germline CDR1 reads MGHDK; CDR2 reads SYGVNS. The CDR3 consists of 22 residues. V trimming: 6 bases; J trimming: 6 bases; junction bases outside the gene matches: 31.

This clonotype has more than one count but fewer than ten. The rearrangement links TRBV6-1 to TRBJ1-1; a weak D match, TRBD1 (6 bases). CDR1 and CDR2 (germline): MNHNS, SASEGT. The V end was cut by 11 bases, the J end by 4 bases, with 14 bases between. CDR3 size: 12 residues. CDR3 residues: CAASGGITEAFF. The CDR3 DNA reads TGTGCCGCCTCGGGGGGCATCACTGAAGCTTTCTTT.

This sequence joins TRBV12-3 or TRBV12-4 and TRBJ2-7, with 11 positions matching TRBD2. V trimming: 0 bases; J trimming: 4 bases; junction bases outside the gene matches: 11. The CDR3 extends over 18 amino acids. CDR3 coding DNA: TGTGCCAGCAGTTTAGCTGGAACTCTGGGACTAGCGGATTACGAGCAGTACTTC. Protein product: CASSLAGTLGLADYEQYF.

The genes are TRBV5-1 and TRBJ2-7; D possibly matches TRBD1 or TRBD2 (6 bases each). Trimming took 2 bases from V and 4 from J, leaving 13 bases between them. The CDR3 loop spans 14 amino acids. Germline V lookup: CDR1 SGHRS, CDR2 YFSETQ. For the CDR3, the DNA is TGCGCCAGCAGCTTTAGGGGGGCGGAGTACGAGCAGTACTTC. Protein product: CASSFRGAEYEQYF.

This clonotype was seen many times. The chain links TRBV10-3 to TRBJ2-7; perhaps D is TRBD1 or TRBD2 (5 bases each). From germline, CDR1 is ENHRY and CDR2 SYGVKD. V lost 11 bases to trimming and J lost 3 bases, with 17 bases between them. This CDR3 has 13 amino acids. As DNA, the CDR3 is TGTGCCGGCTCCGGGACGCGAGTCTACGAGCAGTACTTC. As protein: CAGSGTRVYEQYF.

The V and J genes are TRBV20-1 and TRBJ2-5, with 7 bases matching TRBD2. The length of the CDR3 is 15 residues. The germline gives CDR1 DFQATT, CDR2 SNEGSKA (reference sequence). J was trimmed by 2 bases and V by 6 bases; bases with no gene match: 12. Here the CDR3 DNA reads TGCAGTGCGATAAACAGGCGGGAGAATCAAGAGACCCAGTACTTC. Translated, it gives CSAINRRENQETQYF.

This chain connects TRBV27 to TRBJ2-7; maybe TRBD1 (6 bases). The CDR3 has 15 residues. Deletions cut 4 bases from V and 3 bases from J, with 16 bases between. CDR1 is MNHEY, CDR2 SMNVEV, per germline (reference sequence). CDR3 amino acids: CASSSQGRGGYEQYF. The DNA of the CDR3 is TGTGCCAGCAGTTCACAGGGTCGTGGAGGCTACGAGCAGTACTTC.

The chain is built from TRBV18 and TRBJ2-7; D is tentatively TRBD1 or TRBD2 (5 bases each). Germline CDR1 KGHSH, CDR2 LQKENI. Trimming removed 2 bases from V and 3 bases from J, with 14 bases in between. The CDR3 loop spans 15 amino acids. CDR3 nucleotides: TGTGCCAGCTCACCAGGGGGTACCTCCAACTACGAGCAGTACTTC. It encodes CASSPGGTSNYEQYF.

The chain carries TRBV10-3 and TRBJ2-7; D might be TRBD2 (6 bases). Germline V gene data show CDR1 as ENHRY and CDR2 as SYGVKD. The length of the CDR3 is 13 residues. V was shortened by 10 bases and J by 3 bases, with 16 bases between the two germline ends. CDR3 DNA sequence: TGTGCCACTCCCAAACTGACTAGCTACGAGCAGTACTTC. Translated, it gives CATPKLTSYEQYF.

This clonotype was detected only a few times. V is TRBV12-3 or TRBV12-4 and J is TRBJ2-3; D possibly corresponds to TRBD2 (5 bases). Trimming shortened V by 3 bases and J by 4 bases, and 8 bases separated the two germline ends. The CDR3 length is 13 residues. The CDR3 spells CASSFGSSDTQYF. The DNA for the CDR3 is TGTGCCAGCAGTTTTGGGAGCTCAGATACGCAGTATTTT.

The rearrangement uses TRBV7-8 and TRBJ2-1; 7 bases are shared with TRBD1. Germline V gene data show CDR1 as SGHVS and CDR2 as FQNEAQ. The CDR3 is made up of 12 amino acids. V gave up 4 bases and J gave up 16 bases; unmatched junction bases: 10. The CDR3 protein is CASSSDRARGFF. DNA for the CDR3: TGTGCCAGCAGCTCAGACAGGGCCAGGGGATTCTTC.

V usage is TRBV3-1 and J usage is TRBJ2-2; no reliable D call. V was trimmed by 1 base and J by 3 bases, leaving 9 bases between them. Germline CDR1 LGHDT, CDR2 YNNKEL (reference sequence). The CDR3 is 15 amino acids. Here the CDR3 reads CASSQVAGYTGELFF. The CDR3 bases are TGTGCCAGCAGCCAAGTGGCCGGGTACACCGGGGAGCTGTTTTTT.

This clonotype was observed a handful of times. This chain joins TRBV5-1 and TRBJ2-7, with no clear D. V was trimmed by 0 bases and J by 0 bases, leaving 13 bases between them. CDR3 length equals 16 residues. The germline gives CDR1 SGHRS, CDR2 YFSETQ. CDR3 residues: CASSLAASTGSYEQYF. DNA for the CDR3: TGCGCCAGCAGCTTGGCCGCTTCTACGGGCTCCTACGAGCAGTACTTC.

The rearrangement links TRBV3-1 to TRBJ2-7; possibly TRBD2 for D (5 bases). Germline V gene data show CDR1 as LGHDT and CDR2 as YNNKEL (reference sequence). This CDR3 comprises 13 residues. V was trimmed by 2 bases and J by 4 bases, leaving 9 bases between them. The CDR3 reads CASSQTTKYEQYF. The CDR3 coding sequence is TGTGCCAGCAGCCAAACGACTAAATACGAGCAGTACTTC.

This clonotype appeared many times. This chain links TRBV12-3 or TRBV12-4 with TRBJ2-7, with 8 bases lining up with TRBD1. The CDR3 is 15 residues long. Trimming at V came to 6 bases and at J to 5 bases, leaving 12 bases not matched to a gene. In nucleotides, the CDR3 is TGTGCCAGCAGCCTTACGGACAGGGAAGTCCACGAGCAGTACTTC. Translating gives CASSLTDREVHEQYF.

The V call is TRBV6-4, the J call TRBJ2-1; D gene ambiguous. V lost 0 bases and J 0 bases, leaving 6 bases between the germline ends. Germline lookup yields CDR1 MRHNA and CDR2 SNTAGT. This CDR3 comprises 15 residues. CDR3 coding DNA: TGTGCCAGCAGTGACTCCAGATTCTCCTACAATGAGCAGTTCTTC. Translating gives CASSDSRFSYNEQFF.

CDR3 protein: CASSLSGQGGLGQETQYF. The CDR3 DNA sequence: TGTGCCAGCAGCTTATCGGGACAGGGAGGTTTGGGGCAAGAGACCCAGTACTTC. This rearrangement joins TRBV5-5 to TRBJ2-5; 9 nucleotides line up with TRBD1. J lost 2 bases, V lost 2 bases, and 13 bases had no gene match. The CDR3 loop spans 18 amino acids. CDR1 is SGHKS, CDR2 YYEKEE, per germline (reference sequence).

The chain combines TRBV29-1 with TRBJ2-1; D possibly corresponds to TRBD1 (5 bases). This CDR3 comprises 11 residues. Germline V gene sequence: CDR1 SQVTM, CDR2 ANQGSEA. V dropped 7 bases and J dropped 6 bases, with 10 bases sitting between them. The chain's CDR3 is CSARQSNEQFF. The CDR3 coding sequence is TGCAGCGCCCGACAGAGCAATGAGCAGTTCTTC.

This clonotype has ten or more counts. The chain recombines TRBV20-1 with TRBJ2-5, with TRBD1 matching 7 bases. Germline V lookup: CDR1 DFQATT, CDR2 SNEGSKA (reference sequence). The CDR3 is 16 amino acids. The V gene end was trimmed by 1 base and the J gene end by 5 bases; junction bases not matched to a gene: 13. DNA of the CDR3: TGCAGTGCTAGAGCCGTTGCCACAGGGGCATGGGAGACCCAGTACTTC. It yields the protein CSARAVATGAWETQYF.

For the CDR3, the DNA is TGCAGCGTTGACCGAACAGAAGACGCACATCCCCGATTTGGTGGGGAGCTGTTTTTT. Translated, it gives CSVDRTEDAHPRFGGELFF. The chain carries TRBV29-1 and TRBJ2-2, with D unclear. Germline loops: CDR1 SQVTM, CDR2 ANQGSEA. V was trimmed by 3 bases and J by 8 bases, leaving 31 bases between them. The CDR3 is 19 residues long.